These 28 T cell receptor beta chains share one sample of origin, sequenced in a study of blood T cell repertoires in COVID-19. Produced via immunoSEQ multiplex PCR; TCRdb's table is partial and in-frame only. The sample lists about 280,000 clones; approximately 86% were seen once. Input material: peripheral blood. Source of these receptors: a woman between 45 and 60 years old who had recovered from COVID-19.

The gene calls are TRBV18 and TRBJ1-5, with 7 bases identical to TRBD1. J was trimmed by 6 bases and V by 3 bases; bases with no gene match: 5. There are 14 residues in the CDR3. The germline CDR1 and CDR2 sequences are KGHSH and LQKENI. The CDR3 DNA sequence: TGTGCCAGCTCACCCCGGCAGGGGGGTCAGCCCCAGCATTTT. Translation: CASSPRQGGQPQHF. The full variable domain, rest sourced from reference TRBV18 and TRBJ1-5, is NAGVMQNPRHLVRRRGQEARLRCSPMKGHSHVYWYRQLPEEGLKFMVYLQKENIIDESGMPKERFSAEFPKEGPSILRIQQVVRGDSAAYFCASSPRQGGQPQHFGDGTRLSIL.

This clone appeared a few times. The chain combines TRBV9 with TRBJ2-1; TRBD2 agrees at 14 bases. The CDR3 is 17 residues long. The V segment lost 7 bases and the J segment 8 bases; nucleotides outside the gene matches: 14. CDR1 is SGDLS, CDR2 YYNGEE, per germline. CDR3 protein: CASGRPRGLAGVHEQFF. CDR3 bases: TGTGCCAGCGGACGACCAAGGGGACTAGCGGGAGTCCATGAGCAGTTCTTC.

Comment on this clone: Within the sample, other DNA sequences also encode this same CDR3. The rearrangement uses TRBV3-1 (or the pseudogene TRBV3-2) and TRBJ2-3; 8 bases fit TRBD2. With V trimmed by 4 bases and J by 0 bases, 3 bases remained unmatched. There are 15 residues in the CDR3. CDR1 and CDR2 (germline): LGHDT, YNNKEL (reference sequence). The CDR3 region has the DNA TGTGCCAGCAGCCGATTAGCGGGGAGCACAGATACGCAGTATTTT. It encodes CASSRLAGSTDTQYF.

The gene calls are TRBV7-8 and TRBJ2-5; 11 bases fit TRBD1. Germline assignment: CDR1 SGHVS and CDR2 FQNEAQ. V shed 5 bases and J 4 bases; nucleotides not matched to a gene: 9. The length of the CDR3 is 16 residues. The CDR3 protein is CASSLSRDRGRETQYF. The DNA of the CDR3 is TGTGCCAGCAGCCTGAGCCGGGACAGGGGGAGAGAGACCCAGTACTTC.

Details on this clone: This sample includes further DNA sequences coding for the same CDR3. The chain recombines TRBV6-5 with TRBJ2-4, with D perhaps matching TRBD1 (5 bases). This CDR3 spans 16 amino acids. Germline CDR1 reads MNHEY; CDR2 reads SVGAGI. Between the trimmed V and J ends, which lost 0 bases and 6 bases, there was a span of 15 bases. The CDR3 is CASSYSGSGYGNIQYF. CDR3 nucleotides: TGTGCCAGCAGTTACTCTGGGTCAGGGTACGGAAACATTCAGTACTTC.

The chain has TRBV2 and TRBJ2-1; TRBD2 matches 10 bases. Germline CDR1 and CDR2: SNHLY and FYNNEI. This CDR3 has 16 residues. Germline trimming cut 0 bases from V and 7 bases from J; bases unmatched to any gene: 6. The CDR3 nucleotides read TGTGCCAGCAGTGAAGCAGCGGGAGGGCCTTGGAATGAGCAGTTCTTC. Translation gives CASSEAAGGPWNEQFF.

This chain connects TRBV5-1 to TRBJ2-1, with 10 bases identical to TRBD2. Trimming took 4 bases from V and 0 from J; bases not matched to a gene: 4. From germline, CDR1 is SGHRS and CDR2 YFSETQ. CDR3 length: 16 amino acids. The CDR3, as DNA: TGCGCCAGCAGCGCTCCTAGCGGGAGCTCCTACAATGAGCAGTTCTTC. As protein: CASSAPSGSSYNEQFF.

The V call is TRBV4-3, the J call TRBJ2-3; 7 nucleotides agree with TRBD2. Germline loops: CDR1 LGHNA, CDR2 YSLEER. V was clipped by 1 base and J by 1 base; unmatched bases: 5. This CDR3 region has 16 residues. The CDR3 region is CASSQGPAGGTDTQYF. The CDR3 DNA reads TGCGCCAGCAGCCAAGGACCTGCGGGGGGCACAGATACGCAGTATTTT.

This clone showed up just a few times. The chain has TRBV10-2 and TRBJ1-5, with 8 bases identical to TRBD1. The CDR3 contains 15 residues. Germline values: CDR1 WSHSY, CDR2 SAAADI. J was trimmed by 0 bases and V by 5 bases; bases with no gene match: 3. CDR3 bases: TGCGCCAGCAGTTCCAGGGGGCTTAGCAATCAGCCCCAGCATTTT. Its protein is CASSSRGLSNQPQHF.

The V call is TRBV7-2, the J call TRBJ2-6; 8 bases fit TRBD1. The CDR3 runs 19 residues. The germline CDR1 and CDR2 sequences are SGHTA and FQGNSA. The V and J ends lost 5 bases and 0 bases, in that order; junction bases with no gene match: 12. CDR3 sequence reads: CASSVTMGQAYSGANVLTF. The CDR3 DNA reads as TGTGCCAGCAGCGTAACCATGGGACAGGCTTACTCTGGGGCCAACGTCCTGACTTTC.

The chain carries TRBV5-4 and TRBJ2-3; a possible D gene is TRBD2 (6 bases). V was shortened by 4 bases and J by 6 bases, with 15 bases between the two germline ends. Germline V gene lookup returns CDR1 SGHNT and CDR2 YYREEE (reference sequence). This CDR3 contains 14 residues. The CDR3 DNA follows: TGTGCCAGCAGCCTCTTAGGGACTGACGATACGCAGTATTTT. It codes for CASSLLGTDDTQYF.

This sequence joins TRBV4-1 and TRBJ2-2; 7 bases are shared with TRBD1. Unmatched junction bases numbered 3, after V lost 1 base and J lost 4 bases. CDR1 and CDR2 (germline): MGHRA, YSYEKL. The CDR3 spans 15 residues. The CDR3 region has the DNA TGCGCCAGCAGCCAAGCGGGACAGTCCACCGGGGAGCTGTTTTTT. Amino acid sequence: CASSQAGQSTGELFF.

The rearrangement joins TRBV18 to TRBJ1-2; D gene ambiguous. With 3 bases removed from V and 3 bases from J, the gap between germline ends came to 8 bases. Germline-derived CDR1 and CDR2 are KGHSH and LQKENI. This CDR3 spans 13 amino acids. This chain's CDR3 is CASSPAGDYGYTF. The CDR3 DNA sequence: TGTGCCAGCTCACCCGCAGGTGACTATGGCTACACCTTC.

The chain joins TRBV25-1 to TRBJ1-4; 8 bases agree with TRBD1. The CDR3 runs to 14 residues. Trimming cost V 6 bases and J 8 bases; bases outside gene matches: 8. Looked up from germline, CDR1 is MGHDK and CDR2 is SYGVNS. CDR3 residues: CASSSDRGYEKLFF. CDR3 coding DNA: TGTGCCAGCAGCTCCGACAGGGGATACGAAAAACTGTTTTTT.

The chain links TRBV9 to TRBJ2-5, with TRBD2 as a possible D gene (7 bases). CDR1 and CDR2 from the germline V gene are SGDLS and YYNGEE. Trimming stripped 0 bases from V and 1 base from J, with 10 bases between. The CDR3 is 15 residues long. CDR3: CASSVGGGPQETQYF. For the CDR3, the DNA is TGTGCCAGCAGCGTAGGGGGGGGGCCCCAAGAGACCCAGTACTTC.

The chain employs TRBV3-1 (or the pseudogene TRBV3-2) and TRBJ1-1; TRBD1 matches 9 bases. The germline CDR1 and CDR2 sequences are LGHDT and YNNKEL (reference sequence). The CDR3 is 15 amino acids. The ends lost 6 bases at V and 5 bases at J; junction bases unmatched: 10. The CDR3 sequence is CASSATGGFGTEAFF. The CDR3 DNA follows: TGTGCCAGCAGTGCGACAGGGGGATTTGGGACTGAAGCTTTCTTT.

The chain couples TRBV7-9 to TRBJ2-7, with 8 bases lining up with TRBD2. Germline assignment: CDR1 SEHNR and CDR2 FQNEAQ (reference sequence). V lost 1 base, J lost 0 bases, and 5 bases stayed unmatched. The CDR3 loop spans 16 amino acids. CDR3 DNA sequence: TGTGCCAGCAGCTTAGGGTGGCGGGAGGACTCCTACGAGCAGTACTTC. Residues: CASSLGWREDSYEQYF.

V is TRBV5-1 and J is TRBJ2-7; 8 bases agree with TRBD1. The CDR3 runs 11 residues. The V and J ends lost 4 bases and 12 bases, in that order; junction bases with no gene match: 6. The germline CDR1 and CDR2 sequences are SGHRS and YFSETQ. The CDR3 protein is CASSQDRELYF. CDR3 nucleotides: TGCGCCAGCAGCCAGGACAGGGAATTGTACTTC.

The chain joins TRBV27 to TRBJ1-1; weak D call: TRBD1 (5 bases). Per the germline V gene, CDR1 is MNHEY and CDR2 is SMNVEV (reference sequence). V was trimmed by 8 bases and J by 1 base, leaving 14 bases between them. The CDR3 covers 14 residues. In DNA form, the CDR3 reads TGTGCCAGCGGCCCAAATGGACAGAACACTGAAGCTTTCTTT. Translated: CASGPNGQNTEAFF.

This chain links TRBV12-3 or TRBV12-4 with TRBJ1-2; 7 nucleotides agree with TRBD1. This CDR3 has 13 residues. Losses at the gene ends were 5 bases for V and 8 bases for J; bases not matched to a gene: 8. CDR3 loop: CASSAPGQRGYTF. Written as DNA, the CDR3 is TGTGCCAGCAGTGCGCCGGGACAGAGAGGCTACACCTTC.

This clone was detected only a few times. The rearrangement uses TRBV11-3 and TRBJ1-6; D is possibly TRBD1 (6 bases). The germline V and J ends were trimmed by 4 bases and 9 bases, with 10 bases remaining between them. Germline-derived CDR1 and CDR2 are SGHNT and YENEEA. The CDR3 spans 13 residues. CDR3 nucleotides: TGTGCCAGCAGCTCCGGACAGTCTTCACCCCTCCACTTT. As protein: CASSSGQSSPLHF.

This sequence joins TRBV15 and TRBJ1-4; the D is unclear. The CDR3 covers 14 residues. Germline CDR1 reads LNHNV; CDR2 reads YYDKDF (reference sequence). Trimming removed 0 bases at V and 6 bases at J, with 8 bases between. The CDR3 DNA reads as TGTGCCACCAGCAGAGATCCCACAGATGAAAAACTGTTTTTT. Amino acids: CATSRDPTDEKLFF.

Only a few counts were recorded for this clone. V and J are TRBV6-6 and TRBJ2-4; the D gene is possibly TRBD2 (5 bases). CDR3 size: 15 residues. V was shortened by 6 bases and J by 0 bases, with 12 bases between the two germline ends. Germline V gives CDR1 MNHNY, CDR2 SVGAGI (reference sequence). The CDR3 sequence: CASRGEALAKNIQYF. The CDR3 DNA follows: TGTGCCAGCAGGGGAGAAGCTCTAGCCAAAAACATTCAGTACTTC.

This clone has just a few counts. This rearrangement joins TRBV3-1 (or the pseudogene TRBV3-2) to TRBJ1-5; TRBD1 matches 9 bases. Per the germline V gene, CDR1 is LGHDT and CDR2 is YNNKEL (reference sequence). This CDR3 has 14 amino acids. The V and J ends lost 4 bases and 6 bases, in that order; junction bases with no gene match: 4. CDR3 in DNA: TGTGCCAGCAGCCGAACAGGGGGCAGTCAGCCCCAGCATTTT. This sequence encodes CASSRTGGSQPQHF.

This clone was recorded only once. The rearrangement joins TRBV5-8 to TRBJ2-7, with D maybe TRBD1 (5 bases). Germline V lookup: CDR1 SGHTS, CDR2 YDEGEE. This CDR3 contains 15 residues. The V end was cut by 2 bases, the J end by 3 bases, with 15 bases between. CDR3 nucleotides: TGTGCCAGCAGCTTAGGACACACCTACTACTACGAGCAGTACTTC. This codes for CASSLGHTYYYEQYF.

This chain links TRBV18 with TRBJ1-1; D remains ambiguous. Trimming removed 3 bases from V and 7 bases from J, with 18 bases in between. Per germline, CDR1 KGHSH and CDR2 LQKENI. The CDR3 extends over 15 amino acids. CDR3 protein: CASSPKVAEAGEAFF. CDR3 bases: TGTGCCAGCTCACCCAAAGTAGCTGAAGCGGGTGAAGCTTTCTTT.

V and J are TRBV15 and TRBJ2-1, with D maybe TRBD1 (5 bases). In germline, CDR1 is LNHNV, CDR2 YYDKDF (reference sequence). This CDR3 is built from 16 residues. Trimming shortened V by 1 base and J by 2 bases, and 12 bases separated the two germline ends. CDR3 coding DNA: TGTGCCACCAGCAGAGTCGTAGGGGTCGCCTACAATGAGCAGTTCTTC. Protein product: CATSRVVGVAYNEQFF.

The chain carries TRBV18 and TRBJ2-7; D is ambiguous. Germline CDR1 KGHSH, CDR2 LQKENI. V dropped 2 bases and J dropped 0 bases, with 11 bases sitting between them. The CDR3 consists of 15 residues. The CDR3, as DNA: TGTGCCAGCTCACCATTGCAGTCCAGCTCCTACGAGCAGTACTTC. This gives the protein CASSPLQSSSYEQYF.